Described below is a single T cell receptor beta chain sequence and its context. What it binds is unknown. The source of the sample is a study of CD8+CD57+ T cells in acquired aplastic anemia. Study summary: DNA from sorted CD4+ and CD8+ cells averaged 3.2 ug. Overall study findings and caveats: CD8+ Simpson's diversity showed no significant patient-control difference.

Genomic DNA served as template for TCR beta VDJ and CDR3 profiling. TCRdb redid the calling of the reads with MiXCR, one entry per CDR3 protein. The sample contains around 200,000 distinct CDR3 sequences, 60% to 80% of which appear only once. Germline CDR1 and CDR2: KGHDR and SFDVKD. This CDR3 has 16 residues. Trimming removed 1 base from V and 3 bases from J; junction bases left unmatched: 5. Patients who underwent sequencing had shown CD8+CD57+ cell expansion by flow cytometry. Patient blood was sampled before any therapy had been received. This sequence originates from a human donor with aplastic anemia. The chain employs TRBV24-1 and TRBJ2-3; 8 bases agree with TRBD1. Sequencing used sorted CD4+, CD8+, or CD8+CD57+ T cells (not recorded which) from PBMCs. The CDR3 bases are TGTGCCACCAGTGATTTAGAGACAGGGGAAACAGATACGCAGTATTTT. Protein sequence: CATSDLETGETDTQYF.